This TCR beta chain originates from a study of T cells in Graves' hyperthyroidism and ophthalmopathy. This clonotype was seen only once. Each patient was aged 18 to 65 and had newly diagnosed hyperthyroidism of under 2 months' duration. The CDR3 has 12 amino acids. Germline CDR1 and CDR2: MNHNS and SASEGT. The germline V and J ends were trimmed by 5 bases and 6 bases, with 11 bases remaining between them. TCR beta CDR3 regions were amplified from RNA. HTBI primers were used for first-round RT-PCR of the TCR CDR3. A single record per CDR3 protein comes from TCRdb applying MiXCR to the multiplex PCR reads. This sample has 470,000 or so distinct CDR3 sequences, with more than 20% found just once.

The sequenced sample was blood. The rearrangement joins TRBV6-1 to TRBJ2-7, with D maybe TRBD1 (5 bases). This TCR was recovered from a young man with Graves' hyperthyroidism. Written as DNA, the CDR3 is TGTGCCAGCAGTCGCGGCCAGGGCGAGCAGTACTTC. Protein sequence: CASSRGQGEQYF.